These 10 T cell receptor beta chains share one sample of origin, sequenced in a study of beta chain features in type 1 diabetes. The isolated RNA, all of it, was reverse transcribed, so expressed TCRB transcripts were what got sequenced. Method: immunoSEQ multiplex PCR; TCRdb's copy keeps in-frame clones and lacks some. The data show 350,000 to 400,000 clones, approximately 12% seen once. General study results and limits: TCRB CDR3s from Type 1 diabetes patients were moderately but significantly shorter in all four CD4+ subsets.

These receptors have no identified antigens. The sequenced sample consisted of naive CD4+ T cells from blood. These receptor sequences come from a woman aged 18-35 years with type 1 diabetes.

V is TRBV28 and J is TRBJ2-1, with a possible D match to TRBD1 (5 bases). V was clipped by 2 bases and J by 7 bases, with 21 bases between them. CDR1 is MDHEN and CDR2 is SYDVKM in the germline V gene. CDR3 length: 17 amino acids. CDR3 loop: CASSLARWVPRTNEQFF. As DNA, the CDR3 is TGTGCCAGCAGTTTAGCCCGATGGGTCCCAAGGACAAATGAGCAGTTCTTC.

This clone was counted between two and nine times. Other DNA sequences within the sample encode an identical CDR3. V gene TRBV20-1 combines with J gene TRBJ2-2; D unclear. V gave up 4 bases and J gave up 5 bases, with 5 bases separating them. CDR3 size: 11 residues. The germline V gene encodes CDR1 DFQATT and CDR2 SNEGSKA (reference sequence). Here the CDR3 DNA reads TGCAGTGCTACTTATACCGGGGAGCTGTTTTTT. This sequence encodes CSATYTGELFF.

This clone has just a few counts. The gene calls are TRBV4-3 and TRBJ2-7; 10 bases map to TRBD1. V dropped 2 bases and J dropped 2; count of bases not matched to a gene: 3. The CDR3 runs to 15 residues. Germline CDR1 reads LGHNA; CDR2 reads YSLEER. The CDR3 loop reads CASSQTGTGAYEQYF. In nucleotides, the CDR3 is TGCGCCAGCAGCCAAACCGGGACAGGGGCCTACGAGCAGTACTTC.

The chain joins TRBV27 to TRBJ2-7; 7 bases map to TRBD2. Germline V gene data show CDR1 as MNHEY and CDR2 as SMNVEV (reference sequence). CDR3 size: 16 residues. J lost 6 bases, V lost 8 bases, and 19 bases had no gene match. The CDR3 spells CASFLERGTIPPEQYF. CDR3 sequence (DNA): TGTGCCAGCTTCCTAGAGCGTGGGACTATTCCTCCCGAGCAGTACTTC.

The V call is TRBV15, the J call TRBJ2-7, with D unresolved. Deletions cut 0 bases from V and 4 bases from J, with 16 bases between. The CDR3 is made up of 16 amino acids. CDR1 LNHNV and CDR2 YYDKDF come from the germline V gene (reference sequence). The CDR3 DNA reads TGTGCCACCAGCAGAGATAGAGGCAGCAAGCATTACGAGCAGTACTTC. Its protein product is CATSRDRGSKHYEQYF.

The V gene is TRBV4-2, the J gene TRBJ2-1; 9 bases fit TRBD2. This CDR3 contains 17 residues. V lost 0 bases and J lost 9; bases outside the gene matches: 12. Germline V gives CDR1 LGHNA, CDR2 YNFKEQ. The CDR3 sequence: CASSQESGGRAWGEQFF. CDR3 nucleotide sequence: TGTGCCAGCAGCCAAGAGTCGGGCGGGAGGGCTTGGGGTGAGCAGTTCTTC.

This chain links TRBV13 with TRBJ1-1; the D gene is possibly TRBD1 (6 bases). The CDR3 has 14 amino acids. Germline CDR1 is PRHDT and CDR2 is FYEKMQ (reference sequence). V gave up 0 bases and J gave up 1 base, with 6 bases separating them. CDR3 nucleotide sequence: TGTGCCAGCAGCTTAGGACAGGGGAACACTGAAGCTTTCTTT. It is translated as CASSLGQGNTEAFF.

This clone was observed a few times. V usage is TRBV15 and J usage is TRBJ1-4, with D hard to call. V was pared by 0 bases and J by 6 bases, with 2 bases between. The CDR3 sequence is 12 residues long. Germline values: CDR1 LNHNV, CDR2 YYDKDF (reference sequence). For the CDR3, the DNA is TGTGCCACCAGCAGAGACGATGAAAAACTGTTTTTT. This sequence encodes CATSRDDEKLFF.

The rearrangement joins TRBV4-3 to TRBJ1-2; a possible D gene is TRBD1 (5 bases). V shed 0 bases and J shed 8 bases, with 10 bases lying between them. The CDR3 covers 13 residues. The germline V gene encodes CDR1 LGHNA and CDR2 YSLEER. The CDR3 coding sequence is TGCGCCAGCAGCCAAGATGGGGCAGGCGGCTACACCTTC. As protein: CASSQDGAGGYTF.

This clone has more than one count but fewer than ten. This rearrangement joins TRBV5-1 to TRBJ1-2; possible D gene TRBD1, 6 bases. The germline V gene has CDR1 SGHRS and CDR2 YFSETQ. Trimming shortened V by 1 base and J by 6 bases, and 10 bases separated the two germline ends. This CDR3 has 13 amino acids. The CDR3 protein is CASSLYRADGYTF. The CDR3 DNA follows: TGCGCCAGCAGCTTGTACAGGGCAGATGGCTACACCTTC.